The present T cell receptor beta chain was sequenced within a study of blood T cell repertoires in COVID-19. Across the whole study: PBMCs, B-cell-depleted T cells, or T cells were the source of the cDNA or gDNA that made up the material.

The CDR3 has 12 amino acids. Germline V gene data show CDR1 as KGHDR and CDR2 as SFDVKD. V was cut by 3 bases and J by 4 bases, with 5 bases left in between. Libraries were prepared by immunoSEQ multiplex PCR; TCRdb keeps only in-frame clonotypes and omits some of them. The sample gives roughly 250,000 clones, roughly 84% of which show up once; 15% to 18% is in the top ten. The sequence derives from a person aged 70 to 79 with COVID-19, enrolled during active disease. The sample consisted of peripheral blood. J is TRBJ2-5 and V is TRBV24-1; no firm D call. CDR3 DNA sequence: TGTGCCACCAGTGATCCCGGAGAGACCCAGTACTTC. This translates into CATSDPGETQYF.